One sample yielded the 5 T cell receptor beta chains listed below, sequenced in a study of shared clonotypes between healthy human individuals. The repertoire was sequenced with immunoSEQ multiplex PCR; TCRdb's copy has only in-frame clones and lacks some. This table has roughly 2 million clones, roughly 95% appearing once. Sequencing input: naive CD4+ T cells sorted from blood. Subset meaning: CD45RA+ positively selected. These receptors came from a man between 18 and 35 years old in good health.

This chain uses TRBV7-8 with TRBJ1-5; D not resolved. The CDR3 runs to 16 residues. The V and J ends lost 1 base and 0 bases respectively, with 10 bases between them. Germline CDR1 SGHVS, CDR2 FQNEAQ. The CDR3 sequence: CASSLGPVDSNQPQHF. CDR3 coding DNA: TGTGCCAGCAGCTTAGGGCCAGTGGATAGCAATCAGCCCCAGCATTTT.

The count of this clone is one. J is TRBJ1-4 and V is TRBV10-2; D perhaps matches TRBD1 (5 bases). Germline CDR1 WSHSY, CDR2 SAAADI. Trimming pared 2 bases from V and 4 bases from J, leaving 14 bases between. CDR3 length: 16 amino acids. The CDR3 bases are TGCGCCAGCAGTGAGACACGGGACGGAGATAATGAAAAACTGTTTTTT. It specifies CASSETRDGDNEKLFF.

This chain connects TRBV5-1 to TRBJ2-5; D tentatively fits TRBD1 or TRBD2 (5 bases each). V shed 0 bases and J shed 1 base, with 10 bases lying between them. The germline V gene encodes CDR1 SGHRS and CDR2 YFSETQ. The CDR3 length is 15 residues. The CDR3 protein is CASSLVGTVQETQYF. The CDR3 nucleotides are TGCGCCAGCAGCTTGGTGGGGACGGTCCAAGAGACCCAGTACTTC. The variable domain in full, with the rest retrieved from reference TRBV5-1 and TRBJ2-5, is KAGVTQTPRYLIKTRGQQVTLSCSPISGHRSVSWYQQTPGQGLQFLFEYFSETQRNKGNFPGRFSGRQFSNSRSEMNVSTLELGDSALYLCASSLVGTVQETQYFGPGTRLLVL.

In DNA form, the CDR3 reads TGCGCCAGCAGCCAGCAGGGGGCGAGTGGATTTTCCAATGAAAAACTGTTTTTT. Translated, it gives CASSQQGASGFSNEKLFF. The chain carries TRBV4-1 and TRBJ1-4; 8 nucleotides match TRBD1. This CDR3 region has 18 residues. Unmatched junction bases numbered 14, after V lost 3 bases and J lost 5 bases. CDR1 MGHRA and CDR2 YSYEKL come from the germline V gene.

The V call is TRBV5-1, the J call TRBJ2-6, with a weak D call TRBD1 (5 bases). The CDR3 has 15 residues. Germline CDR1 is SGHRS and CDR2 is YFSETQ. V lost 2 bases to trimming and J lost 1 base, with 7 bases between them. CDR3 residues: CASSLGESGANVLTF. Written as DNA, the CDR3 is TGCGCCAGCAGCTTAGGGGAATCTGGGGCCAACGTCCTGACTTTC.